These 20 T cell receptor beta chains were sequenced from one sample in a study of T-cell reconstitution after alpha-beta-depleted transplantation in children. Construction of the TCRbeta library involved unique molecular identifiers. Each CDR3 protein is one row after TCRdb ran MiXCR on the PCR reads. Of roughly 490,000 distinct CDR3 sequences in the sample, roughly 11% were seen once. The sequences come from PBMCs, mostly from graft donor cells, collected 180 days after TCRalphabeta/CD19-depleted stem cell transplant. All receptors derive from a female patient between 2 and 15 years old who had a stem cell transplant for aplastic anemia, so the T cells may come from the graft donor.

This clonotype was seen a few times. This chain connects TRBV12-3 or TRBV12-4 to TRBJ2-7; D may be TRBD1 (6 bases). This CDR3 spans 13 amino acids. V lost 1 base, J lost 6 bases, and 10 bases lay in between. The CDR3 sequence: CASSLGWGREQYV. In nucleotides, the CDR3 is TGTGCCAGCAGTTTAGGTTGGGGGCGCGAGCAGTACGTC.

This sequence joins TRBV9 and TRBJ2-1; the D gene is possibly TRBD2 (6 bases). Germline-derived CDR1 and CDR2 are SGDLS and YYNGEE. The germline V and J ends were trimmed by 4 bases and 8 bases, with 16 bases remaining between them. The CDR3 runs to 14 residues. The CDR3 nucleotides read TGTGCCAGCAGCTTGGGACTCTTAATAGATGAGCAGTTCTTC. It translates to CASSLGLLIDEQFF.

This clonotype turned up a few times. The chain recombines TRBV5-6 with TRBJ2-7; D gene uncertain. Germline lookup yields CDR1 SGHDT and CDR2 YYEEEE. The V end lost 4 bases, the J end lost 2 bases, and 7 bases lay between the germline ends. This CDR3 region has 12 residues. The CDR3 spells CASSGQAYEQYV. The CDR3, as DNA: TGTGCCAGCAGCGGGCAGGCCTACGAGCAGTACGTC.

This rearrangement joins TRBV7-9 to TRBJ2-1; D not resolved. Trimming stripped 7 bases from V and 1 base from J, with 11 bases between. The CDR3 consists of 14 residues. The V gene's germline CDR1 is SEHNR and CDR2 FQNEAQ (reference sequence). The CDR3 sequence: CASIPTPSYNEQFF. CDR3 nucleotide sequence: TGTGCCAGCATCCCTACGCCGTCCTACAATGAGCAGTTCTTC.

This chain links TRBV7-9 with TRBJ2-7; tentatively, D is TRBD2 (6 bases). CDR3 length: 14 amino acids. Trimming took 4 bases from V and 3 from J, leaving 13 bases between them. CDR1 SEHNR and CDR2 FQNEAQ come from the germline V gene (reference sequence). CDR3 sequence reads: CASSSSGSGYEQYF. CDR3 in DNA: TGTGCCAGCAGCTCCAGCGGGTCGGGCTACGAGCAGTACTTC.

CDR3 in amino acids: CSVEDTPNEQFF. The CDR3 region has the DNA TGCAGCGTTGAAGATACTCCCAATGAGCAGTTCTTC. This chain joins TRBV29-1 and TRBJ2-1, with D unresolved. Trimming shortened V by 0 bases and J by 6 bases, and 6 bases separated the two germline ends. This CDR3 contains 12 residues. Looked up from germline, CDR1 is SQVTM and CDR2 is ANQGSEA.

The chain couples TRBV14 to TRBJ2-3; possible D gene TRBD2, 6 bases. Between the trimmed V and J ends, which lost 4 bases and 1 base, there was a span of 12 bases. Germline CDR1 is SGHDN and CDR2 is FVKESK. The CDR3 consists of 15 residues. CDR3 sequence (DNA): TGTGCCAGCAGCCGAGTCGGGAGCGGCACAGATACGCAGTATTTT. Residues: CASSRVGSGTDTQYF.

The rearrangement joins TRBV9 to TRBJ2-7, with a possible D match to TRBD2 (5 bases). V lost 0 bases and J 3 bases, leaving 7 bases between the germline ends. Germline values: CDR1 SGDLS, CDR2 YYNGEE. The CDR3 consists of 13 residues. In DNA, the CDR3 is TGTGCCAGCAGCGTAGTCGGAGGCTACGAGCAGTACTTC. It is translated as CASSVVGGYEQYF.

This clonotype appeared a few times. The J gene is TRBJ2-5, the V gene TRBV25-1; the D is unclear. V gave up 1 base and J gave up 1 base, with 13 bases separating them. CDR3 length: 16 amino acids. Germline V gives CDR1 MGHDK, CDR2 SYGVNS. The chain's CDR3 is CASSELEYPFQETQYF. CDR3 nucleotide sequence: TGTGCCAGCAGTGAATTGGAGTACCCTTTCCAAGAGACCCAGTACTTC.

A few counts support this clonotype. The rearrangement joins TRBV6-1 to TRBJ2-1, with TRBD2 matching over 12 bases. The CDR3 totals 17 residues. CDR1 and CDR2 (germline): MNHNS, SASEGT. V trimming: 5 bases; J trimming: 5 bases; junction bases outside the gene matches: 10. The CDR3 reads CASSPRTSGARDNEQFF. CDR3 nucleotide sequence: TGTGCCAGCAGTCCGCGGACTAGCGGGGCGCGTGACAATGAGCAGTTCTTC.

This clonotype was detected many times. The V gene is TRBV20-1, the J gene TRBJ1-1; D is undetermined. The CDR3 length is 14 residues. Trimming pared 1 base from V and 3 bases from J, leaving 12 bases between. Germline V gene sequence: CDR1 DFQATT, CDR2 SNEGSKA (reference sequence). CDR3 nucleotides: TGCAGTGCTAGAGGGCTCCTAGGGTACACTGAAGCTTTCTTT. It codes for CSARGLLGYTEAFF.

V and J are TRBV18 and TRBJ2-7; 7 bases fit TRBD1. The CDR3 is made up of 13 amino acids. Looked up from germline, CDR1 is KGHSH and CDR2 is LQKENI. The V and J ends lost 8 bases and 5 bases, in that order; junction bases with no gene match: 9. The CDR3 is CASARQGTDEQYF. The CDR3 DNA sequence: TGTGCCAGCGCCCGACAGGGTACCGACGAGCAGTACTTC.

The chain links TRBV10-3 to TRBJ1-2; D ambiguous. Looked up from germline, CDR1 is ENHRY and CDR2 is SYGVKD. V was clipped by 3 bases and J by 3 bases, with 8 bases between them. The CDR3 covers 13 residues. In nucleotides, the CDR3 is TGTGCCATCAGTGACCGGACGGACTATGGCTACACCTTC. Protein: CAISDRTDYGYTF.

This clonotype came up a few times. The rearrangement links TRBV18 to TRBJ1-5; 8 bases line up with TRBD1. The ends lost 2 bases at V and 1 base at J; junction bases unmatched: 4. Germline V CDR1 and CDR2: KGHSH, LQKENI. This CDR3 region has 16 residues. The CDR3: CASSPGQGLSNQPQHF. Here the CDR3 DNA reads TGTGCCAGCTCACCAGGACAGGGATTAAGCAATCAGCCCCAGCATTTT. The entire variable domain, with the rest obtained from reference TRBV18 and TRBJ1-5, is as follows: NAGVMQNPRHLVRRRGQEARLRCSPMKGHSHVYWYRQLPEEGLKFMVYLQKENIIDESGMPKERFSAEFPKEGPSILRIQQVVRGDSAAYFCASSPGQGLSNQPQHFGDGTRLSIL.

This rearrangement joins TRBV5-5 to TRBJ1-1; 9 nucleotides agree with TRBD1. The CDR3 length is 16 residues. J was trimmed by 0 bases and V by 2 bases; bases with no gene match: 5. Germline CDR1 SGHKS, CDR2 YYEKEE (reference sequence). The CDR3 DNA follows: TGTGCCAGCAGCTTCGGGACAGGGTATATGAACACTGAAGCTTTCTTT. This translates into CASSFGTGYMNTEAFF.

This clonotype came up once. This rearrangement joins TRBV28 to TRBJ1-4; perhaps TRBD1 as D (6 bases). The V end was cut by 4 bases, the J end by 4 bases, with 13 bases between. The CDR3 contains 15 residues. Looked up from germline, CDR1 is MDHEN and CDR2 is SYDVKM. CDR3 sequence (DNA): TGTGCCAGCAGTTACGCAGGACAGTTTAATGAAAAACTGTTTTTT. Translation: CASSYAGQFNEKLFF.

This clonotype was counted many times. The CDR3 region has the DNA TGTGCCAGCAGGGTTGGGGATCAGCCCCAGCATTTT. Translation: CASRVGDQPQHF. The chain combines TRBV6-6 with TRBJ1-5; D is unclear. V lost 6 bases and J 5 bases, leaving 8 bases between the germline ends. The germline V gene has CDR1 MNHNY and CDR2 SVGAGI (reference sequence). This CDR3 contains 12 residues.

Written as DNA, the CDR3 is TGTGCCAGCAGCCCCATGGTACTAGCGGGAGACCTTAACCAAGAGACCCAGTACTTC. Its translation is CASSPMVLAGDLNQETQYF. V gene TRBV11-1 combines with J gene TRBJ2-5; 11 bases agree with TRBD2. Per the germline V gene, CDR1 is SGHAT and CDR2 is FQDESV (reference sequence). The CDR3 loop spans 19 amino acids. V was clipped by 5 bases and J by 0 bases; unmatched bases: 14. The variable domain in full, with the rest retrieved from reference TRBV11-1 and TRBJ2-5, is EAEVAQSPRYKITEKSQAVAFWCDPISGHATLYWYRQILGQGPELLVQFQDESVVDDSQLPKDRFSAERLKGVDSTLKIQPAELGDSAMYLCASSPMVLAGDLNQETQYFGPGTRLLVL.

This sequence joins TRBV20-1 and TRBJ2-3; 10 bases map to TRBD2. The CDR3 contains 17 residues. After removal of 1 base from V and 0 bases from J, the junction contained 7 bases not matched to a gene. Germline CDR1 DFQATT, CDR2 SNEGSKA (reference sequence). The CDR3 reads CSARVLAGIASTDTQYF. DNA for the CDR3: TGCAGTGCTAGAGTACTAGCGGGAATCGCTAGCACAGATACGCAGTATTTT.

J is TRBJ2-5 and V is TRBV5-1; the D gene is possibly TRBD2 (6 bases). Germline CDR1 reads SGHRS; CDR2 reads YFSETQ. V lost 0 bases and J lost 6, with 15 bases in between. The CDR3 loop spans 15 amino acids. The DNA for the CDR3 is TGCGCCAGCAGCTTGGTCGGGAGCGAGGTGCAGACCCAGTACTTC. Amino acids: CASSLVGSEVQTQYF.